This T cell receptor beta chain comes out of a study of response to subunit inactivated influenza vaccine (dated by TCRdb to about 2018). Turning to the overall study: Deep quantitative T cell receptor repertoire profiling was used in the study to track responses to a trivalent subunit inactivated influenza vaccine. Summary of the overall study and its limitations: The authors proposed that each seasonal influenza vaccination may bring in only a limited number of new T cells.

Library preparation was by RT-PCR. The sequencer listed for this sample is Illumina HiSeq 2500. TCRdb ran its own pipeline on the public reads, namely fastp trimming at Q25 and MiXCR clone calling, and kept in-frame beta chains. Here each entry gathers all rows of one CDR3 protein and keeps the most common genes and DNA. This sample is represented by over 750,000 distinct CDR3 sequences; less than 25% of them were singletons. The ten largest clones capture roughly 10% of the sample. On this clonotype itself: This clone's antigen is unknown. No base qualities exist here, and no much larger clone lies one base off it.

Inclusive of the bounding cysteine and phenylalanine, the CDR3 is 11 residues long. The entry retains the CDR3 DNA only, 33 bases that are in frame from base 1. The junction shows trimming of 4 bases on V and 5 bases on J, plus 8 bases between the germline ends. CDR1 is given as GTSNPN and CDR2 as SVGIG, both from the germline V gene (reference sequence). The sequence was obtained from a man between 45 and 60 years old who received an inactivated influenza vaccine. Donor details come from another sample of the same person, matched by shared clones. Here the chain combines TRBV30 and TRBJ2-5; a confident D gene designation cannot be given. Sequenced here: PBMCs from blood, sampled roughly 5 days after vaccination. Here is the DNA: TGTGCCTGGATGGGTGGGGAGACCCAGTACTTC. This sequence encodes CAWMGGETQYF.